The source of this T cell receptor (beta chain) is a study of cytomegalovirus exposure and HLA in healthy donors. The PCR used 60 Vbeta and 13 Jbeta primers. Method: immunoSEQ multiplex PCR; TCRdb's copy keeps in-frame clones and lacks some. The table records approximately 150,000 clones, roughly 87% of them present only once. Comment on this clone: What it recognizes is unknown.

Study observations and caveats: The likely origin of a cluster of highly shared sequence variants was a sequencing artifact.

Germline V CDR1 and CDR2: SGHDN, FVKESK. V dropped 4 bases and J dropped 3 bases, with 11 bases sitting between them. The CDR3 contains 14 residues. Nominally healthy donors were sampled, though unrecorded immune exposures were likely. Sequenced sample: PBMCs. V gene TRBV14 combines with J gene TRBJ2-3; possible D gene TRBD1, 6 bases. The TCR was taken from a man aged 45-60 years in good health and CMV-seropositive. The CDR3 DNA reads TGTGCCAGCAGCCCCTATCAGGGGACAGATACGCAGTATTTT. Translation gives CASSPYQGTDTQYF.